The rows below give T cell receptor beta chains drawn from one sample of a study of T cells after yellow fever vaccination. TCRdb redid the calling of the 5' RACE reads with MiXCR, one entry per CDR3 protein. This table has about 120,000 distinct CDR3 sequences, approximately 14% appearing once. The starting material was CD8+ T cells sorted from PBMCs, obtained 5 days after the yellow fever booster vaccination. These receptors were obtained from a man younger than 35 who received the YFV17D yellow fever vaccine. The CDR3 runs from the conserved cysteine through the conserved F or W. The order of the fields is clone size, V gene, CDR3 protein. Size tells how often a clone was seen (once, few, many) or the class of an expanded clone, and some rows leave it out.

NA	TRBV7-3	CASSPAGAGGNYNEQFF
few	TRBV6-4	CASSDGASEPLHF
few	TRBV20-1	CSARDRGGPFTYEQYF
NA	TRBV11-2	CASSLGSRQETQYF
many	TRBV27	CASSLGLNTEAFF
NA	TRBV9	CASSVSGTDTQYF
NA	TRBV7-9	CASSRRQESGSPLHF
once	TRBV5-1	CASSGTGYEQYF
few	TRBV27	CASKGWNSHSYNEQFF
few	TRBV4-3	CASSQSGTGYAEQFF
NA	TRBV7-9	CASSLAGVAGELFF
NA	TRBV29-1	CSVGRGGETQYF
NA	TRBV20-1	CSAQVGSGNTIYF
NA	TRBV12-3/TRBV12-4	CASSLVRVTEAFF
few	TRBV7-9	CASSLPGSPAYNEQFF
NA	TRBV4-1	CASSQRGQYNEQFF